The clone carrying this T cell receptor beta chain was found once. This specimen belongs to a study of blood T cell repertoires in COVID-19. V was pared by 5 bases and J by 6 bases, with 3 bases of the junction left unmatched. Germline CDR1 is SGHTA and CDR2 is FQGTGA. The CDR3 sequence is 14 residues long. Under the authors' procedure: Nucleated cell number was recorded as an estimate derived from reference gene primer amplification. Using immunoSEQ multiplex PCR, the repertoire was profiled, and TCRdb retains in-frame clones only, with some absent. Clone size and V and J calls were adopted from that table, with D and trimming inferred from the DNA. The sample yields fewer than 250,000 clones, about 87% seen once. Cohorts were determined from participant-reported clinical history. A case of COVID-19 had been met by exposed participants within 2 weeks before study entry.

Source material: PBMCs or T cells enriched from blood (not recorded which). The rearrangement uses TRBV7-3 and TRBJ2-2, with TRBD2 identical over 10 bases. This clonotype was obtained from a man in his fifties who had been exposed to COVID-19. The CDR3 sequence: CASSRTSGAGELFF. DNA of the CDR3: TGTGCCAGCAGCCGAACTAGCGGGGCCGGGGAGCTGTTTTTT.